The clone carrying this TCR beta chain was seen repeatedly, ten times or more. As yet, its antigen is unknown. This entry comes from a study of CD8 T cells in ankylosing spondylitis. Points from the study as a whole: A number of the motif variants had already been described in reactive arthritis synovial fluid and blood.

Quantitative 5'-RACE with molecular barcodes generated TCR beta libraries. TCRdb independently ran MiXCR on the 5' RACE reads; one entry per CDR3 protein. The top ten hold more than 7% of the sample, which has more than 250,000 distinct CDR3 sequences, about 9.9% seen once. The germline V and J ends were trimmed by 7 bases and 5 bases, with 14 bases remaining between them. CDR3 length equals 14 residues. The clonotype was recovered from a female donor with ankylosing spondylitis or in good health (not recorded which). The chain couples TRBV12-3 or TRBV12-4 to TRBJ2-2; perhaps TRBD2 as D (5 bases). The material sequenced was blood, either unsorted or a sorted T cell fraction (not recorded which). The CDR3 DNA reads TGTGCCAGCATTGAGAGCGGACGGACCGGGGAGCTGTTTTTT. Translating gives CASIESGRTGELFF.